This T cell receptor beta chain was identified during a study of T cell responses to AZD1222 COVID-19 vaccine. Only in-frame clones appear in the TCRdb table, and some are missing; sequencing was by immunoSEQ multiplex PCR. The sample includes around 120,000 clones, 91% of them seen just once. V was cut by 2 bases and J by 5 bases, with 6 bases left in between. The CDR3 sequence is 12 residues long. Germline V gives CDR1 MNHNS, CDR2 SASEGT. The J gene is TRBJ2-5, the V gene TRBV6-1; D possibly corresponds to TRBD2 (6 bases). This material consisted of peripheral blood, taken on day 0 of AZD1222 vaccination. The sequence came from an adult in good health. In DNA, the CDR3 is TGTGCCAGCAGTGAACGGGGGGAGACCCAGTACTTC. Residues: CASSERGETQYF.